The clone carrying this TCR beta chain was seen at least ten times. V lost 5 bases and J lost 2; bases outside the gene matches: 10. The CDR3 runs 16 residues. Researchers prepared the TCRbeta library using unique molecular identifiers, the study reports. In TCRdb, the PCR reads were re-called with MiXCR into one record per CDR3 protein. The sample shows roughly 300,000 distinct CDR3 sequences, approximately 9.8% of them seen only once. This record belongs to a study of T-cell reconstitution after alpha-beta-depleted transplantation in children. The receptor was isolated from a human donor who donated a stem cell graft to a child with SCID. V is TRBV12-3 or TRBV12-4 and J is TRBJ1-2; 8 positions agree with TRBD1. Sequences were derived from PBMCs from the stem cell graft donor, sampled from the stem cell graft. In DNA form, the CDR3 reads TGTGCCAGCAGTCCCTGGGGGGGACAGGCGAACTATGGCTACACCTTC. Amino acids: CASSPWGGQANYGYTF.